The clone carrying this T cell receptor (beta chain) has just a few counts. The data originate from a study of cytomegalovirus exposure and HLA in healthy donors. Study-wide background: For the 300 to 450 genotyped donors, around 76% fell within the Caucasian-associated ancestry cluster.

PCR employed 60 Vbeta and 13 Jbeta primers. Methods used by the authors: Unique TCR beta chains numbered roughly 80 million in a later analysis, with about 9.9 million shared. TCRdb's table, derived via immunoSEQ multiplex PCR, lists solely in-frame clones and lacks some. D and trimming were read from the DNA, whereas the V and J calls and clone size are those reported in that table. The table has roughly 150,000 clones, around 76% seen once. The germline V and J ends were trimmed by 7 bases and 2 bases, with 9 bases remaining between them. The germline gives CDR1 SNHLY, CDR2 FYNNEI. The CDR3 contains 13 residues.

The chain recombines TRBV2 with TRBJ1-5; D ambiguous. This TCR derives from a woman between 35 and 50 years old in good health and CMV-seronegative. Specimen: PBMCs. CDR3 residues: CASTRLRNQPQHF. CDR3 sequence (DNA): TGTGCCAGCACTAGACTCCGCAATCAGCCCCAGCATTTT.